The next 27 T cell receptor beta chains were all read from a single sample in a study of blood T cell repertoires in COVID-19. Assay: immunoSEQ multiplex PCR; the TCRdb copy retains only in-frame clones and omits some. This sample carries approximately 290,000 clones, about 89% of them seen once, and the ten largest clones take around 0.84%. Material: peripheral blood. The receptor source for this set is a young man with acute or convalescent COVID-19.

The V gene is TRBV5-4, the J gene TRBJ1-1; 11 nucleotides align to TRBD1. The ends lost 3 bases at V and 1 base at J; junction bases unmatched: 2. This CDR3 contains 15 residues. The germline V gene encodes CDR1 SGHNT and CDR2 YYREEE (reference sequence). The CDR3 loop reads CASSSGQGGNTEAFF. The CDR3 bases are TGTGCCAGCAGCTCGGGACAGGGGGGGAACACTGAAGCTTTCTTT.

This clone was seen a handful of times. This chain links TRBV7-9 with TRBJ1-3; the match to TRBD1 covers 8 bases. Germline CDR1 is SEHNR and CDR2 is FQNEAQ (reference sequence). The CDR3 covers 13 residues. Trimming took 6 bases from V and 6 from J; bases not matched to a gene: 4. The CDR3 nucleotides read TGTGCCAGCAGGCCAGGGGGCGCAAACACCATATATTTT. Protein product: CASRPGGANTIYF.

The rearrangement uses TRBV28 and TRBJ1-1; 11 positions agree with TRBD1. This CDR3 spans 16 amino acids. The germline gives CDR1 MDHEN, CDR2 SYDVKM. With V trimmed by 5 bases and J by 9 bases, 14 bases remained unmatched. CDR3 sequence (DNA): TGTGCCAGCAGTCGAACCGGGACAGGGGGGTTTTGGAAAGCTTTCTTT. This encodes CASSRTGTGGFWKAFF.

The V call is TRBV30, the J call TRBJ2-5, with a possible D match to TRBD2 (5 bases). The CDR3 consists of 16 residues. The V end lost 2 bases, the J end lost 0 bases, and 16 bases lay between the germline ends. CDR1 is GTSNPN, CDR2 SVGIG, per germline (reference sequence). This CDR3 reads CAWSPGPGNYQETQYF. The CDR3 nucleotides are TGTGCCTGGAGTCCAGGACCGGGGAACTACCAAGAGACCCAGTACTTC.

The V call is TRBV6-5, the J call TRBJ1-2; D not resolved. Germline assignment: CDR1 MNHEY and CDR2 SVGAGI. CDR3 size: 13 residues. V lost 6 bases to trimming and J lost 3 bases, with 11 bases between them. The CDR3 loop is CASSRRTDYGYTF. As DNA, the CDR3 is TGTGCCAGCAGCCGCCGAACGGACTATGGCTACACCTTC.

The table lists this clone with a count of one. The V call is TRBV6-5, the J call TRBJ1-2; 10 bases fit TRBD1. Germline V gene lookup returns CDR1 MNHEY and CDR2 SVGAGI. The CDR3 has 13 amino acids. Germline trimming cut 4 bases from V and 7 bases from J; bases unmatched to any gene: 3. CDR3: CASSWDRGFGYTF. The CDR3 DNA reads TGTGCCAGCAGTTGGGACAGGGGTTTTGGCTACACCTTC.

This clone was seen more than once but under ten times. This chain links TRBV5-1 with TRBJ2-7; a possible D gene is TRBD2 (6 bases). CDR1 and CDR2 (germline): SGHRS, YFSETQ. Trimming took 3 bases from V and 1 from J, leaving 14 bases between them. This CDR3 contains 15 residues. This CDR3 is CASSSRRGQSYEQYF. Here the CDR3 DNA reads TGCGCCAGCAGCTCGCGGCGGGGCCAGTCCTACGAGCAGTACTTC.

CDR3 DNA: TGCGCCAGCAGCATAAATAGCGGGGGGACAAACACCGGGGAGCTGTTTTTT. Amino acids: CASSINSGGTNTGELFF. J is TRBJ2-2 and V is TRBV5-1; 10 nucleotides agree with TRBD2. The V gene's germline CDR1 is SGHRS and CDR2 YFSETQ. The V segment lost 4 bases and the J segment 2 bases; nucleotides outside the gene matches: 8. CDR3 length: 17 amino acids.

The J gene is TRBJ2-3, the V gene TRBV5-1; 16 nucleotides line up with TRBD2. The ends lost 4 bases at V and 6 bases at J; junction bases unmatched: 8. Germline-derived CDR1 and CDR2 are SGHRS and YFSETQ. The CDR3 is 17 residues long. The CDR3 coding sequence is TGCGCCAGCAGCCCGGGACTAGCGGGAGGGCCGGGGGATACGCAGTATTTT. As protein: CASSPGLAGGPGDTQYF.

The chain has TRBV2 and TRBJ1-1; D is undetermined. Trimming shortened V by 9 bases and J by 3 bases, and 11 bases separated the two germline ends. The CDR3 has 12 residues. The germline V gene encodes CDR1 SNHLY and CDR2 FYNNEI. CDR3 protein: CARQSGYTEAFF. The DNA of the CDR3 is TGTGCCAGGCAATCGGGGTACACTGAAGCTTTCTTT.

The J gene is TRBJ2-3, the V gene TRBV24-1; D may be TRBD1 (5 bases). Per the germline V gene, CDR1 is KGHDR and CDR2 is SFDVKD. Trimming removed 5 bases at V and 0 bases at J, with 5 bases between. The CDR3 is 13 amino acids. This chain's CDR3 is CATSGQSTDTQYF. DNA for the CDR3: TGTGCCACCAGTGGACAGAGCACAGATACGCAGTATTTT.

This chain links TRBV27 with TRBJ1-5; D ambiguous. V shed 5 bases and J shed 5 bases, with 16 bases lying between them. CDR1 and CDR2 (germline): MNHEY, SMNVEV (reference sequence). This CDR3 spans 15 amino acids. Written as DNA, the CDR3 is TGTGCCAGCAGTCCGTGGTCGAGCGGTCATCAGCCCCAGCATTTT. It is translated as CASSPWSSGHQPQHF.

The chain links TRBV4-1 to TRBJ2-5; weak D call: TRBD2 (6 bases). CDR3 length equals 16 residues. Looked up from germline, CDR1 is MGHRA and CDR2 is YSYEKL. The V gene lost 1 base and the J gene lost 2 bases, with 14 bases spanning the gap. Here the CDR3 reads CASSQGSGEGQETQYF. CDR3 DNA: TGCGCCAGCAGCCAAGGGTCGGGAGAGGGACAAGAGACCCAGTACTTC.

This chain joins TRBV30 and TRBJ2-1; D remains unclear. The CDR3 contains 12 residues. Germline CDR1 is GTSNPN and CDR2 is SVGIG (reference sequence). V lost 2 bases and J lost 8, with 10 bases in between. This CDR3 is CAWSPHRDEQFF. The CDR3 bases are TGTGCCTGGAGTCCCCACAGAGATGAGCAGTTCTTC. Together with reference TRBV30 and TRBJ2-1, the CDR3 gives the full variable domain: SQTIHQWPATLVQPVGSPLSLECTVEGTSNPNLYWYRQAAGRGLQLLFYSVGIGQISSEVPQNLSASRPQDRQFILSSKKLLLSDSGFYLCAWSPHRDEQFFGPGTRLTVL.

The rearrangement joins TRBV28 to TRBJ2-1; 10 positions match TRBD2. The germline CDR1 and CDR2 sequences are MDHEN and SYDVKM. The V gene end was trimmed by 5 bases and the J gene end by 9 bases; junction bases not matched to a gene: 7. The CDR3 totals 14 residues. CDR3 sequence reads: CASSILAGWSEQFF. CDR3 nucleotide sequence: TGTGCCAGCAGTATACTAGCGGGATGGAGTGAGCAGTTCTTC.

The gene calls are TRBV24-1 and TRBJ2-1, with D possibly TRBD1 on 6 matching bases. V was pared by 7 bases and J by 6 bases, with 15 bases between. Germline values: CDR1 KGHDR, CDR2 SFDVKD. CDR3 length equals 14 residues. This CDR3 is CATSDRKLSNEQFF. CDR3 DNA sequence: TGTGCCACCAGCGACAGGAAGCTCAGCAATGAGCAGTTCTTC.

The V gene is TRBV6-5, the J gene TRBJ1-1; possibly TRBD1 for D (6 bases). Germline-derived CDR1 and CDR2 are MNHEY and SVGAGI. V lost 5 bases, J lost 2 bases, and 15 bases lay in between. The CDR3 has 15 residues. The DNA for the CDR3 is TGTGCCAGCAGTCCCCTGGGGGCAGCAAACACTGAAGCTTTCTTT. This codes for CASSPLGAANTEAFF.

In the case of this clone: Within the sample, other DNA sequences also encode this same CDR3. The rearrangement links TRBV7-9 to TRBJ1-5; no definite D call. Trimming pared 0 bases from V and 2 bases from J, leaving 5 bases between. CDR1 is SEHNR and CDR2 is FQNEAQ in the germline V gene (reference sequence). The CDR3 runs to 14 residues. CDR3 in amino acids: CASSLASGNQPQHF. CDR3 DNA: TGTGCCAGCAGCTTAGCGTCAGGCAATCAGCCCCAGCATTTT.

This rearrangement joins TRBV9 to TRBJ2-1; 9 nucleotides agree with TRBD2. Germline CDR1 and CDR2: SGDLS and YYNGEE. Trimming at V came to 0 bases and at J to 3 bases, leaving 7 bases not matched to a gene. The CDR3 consists of 17 residues. CDR3 sequence reads: CASSVGGWRGGYNEQFF. CDR3 nucleotide sequence: TGTGCCAGCAGCGTAGGAGGTTGGCGGGGGGGCTACAATGAGCAGTTCTTC. Combining the CDR3 with reference TRBV9 and TRBJ2-1 gives the whole variable domain DSGVTQTPKHLITATGQRVTLRCSPRSGDLSVYWYQQSLDQGLQFLIQYYNGEERAKGNILERFSAQQFPDLHSELNLSSLELGDSALYFCASSVGGWRGGYNEQFFGPGTRLTVL.

This clone was observed a handful of times. This chain uses TRBV30 with TRBJ2-7; a weak D match, TRBD2 (7 bases). There are 13 residues in the CDR3. Germline V gives CDR1 GTSNPN, CDR2 SVGIG (reference sequence). The V end lost 3 bases, the J end lost 5 bases, and 14 bases lay between the germline ends. The CDR3 loop is CAWRRGGGNEQYF. DNA for the CDR3: TGTGCCTGGAGACGAGGGGGGGGCAACGAGCAGTACTTC.

The J gene is TRBJ1-5, the V gene TRBV4-1; no clear D gene. The CDR3 totals 15 residues. Between the trimmed V and J ends, which lost 5 bases and 0 bases, there was a span of 11 bases. Germline V CDR1 and CDR2: MGHRA, YSYEKL. This CDR3 reads CASSIVKNSNQPQHF. The CDR3 DNA reads TGCGCCAGCAGCATAGTGAAAAATAGCAATCAGCCCCAGCATTTT.

The CDR3 DNA sequence: TGTGCCAGCAGCTTGTCTGGACTCGAGGGTTACGAGCAGTACTTC. This translates into CASSLSGLEGYEQYF. J is TRBJ2-7 and V is TRBV5-6; D is possibly TRBD2 (5 bases). V gave up 1 base and J gave up 4 bases, with 15 bases separating them. CDR3 length: 15 residues. CDR1 is SGHDT and CDR2 is YYEEEE in the germline V gene.

The chain couples TRBV19 to TRBJ2-3, with 11 bases aligning to TRBD1. The CDR3 is 16 amino acids. In germline, CDR1 is LNHDA, CDR2 SQIVND (reference sequence). Germline trimming cut 4 bases from V and 0 bases from J; bases unmatched to any gene: 3. The CDR3 loop is CASSKDRGRSTDTQYF. CDR3 in DNA: TGTGCCAGTAGTAAGGACAGGGGGCGTAGCACAGATACGCAGTATTTT.

The chain is built from TRBV19 and TRBJ1-6; D is undetermined. Germline CDR1 is LNHDA and CDR2 is SQIVND (reference sequence). CDR3 length equals 17 residues. The ends were cut back, 3 bases at V and 0 bases at J, with 12 bases in the middle. Written as DNA, the CDR3 is TGTGCCAGTAGTATTCTTTCTGGGAGCTCCTATAATTCACCCCTCCACTTT. As protein: CASSILSGSSYNSPLHF.

V and J are TRBV14 and TRBJ1-2; TRBD1 is a possible D gene (6 bases). The V gene lost 4 bases and the J gene lost 7 bases, with 22 bases spanning the gap. Germline V CDR1 and CDR2: SGHDN, FVKESK. This CDR3 comprises 16 residues. The CDR3 DNA is TGTGCCAGCAGCCTCGCAGCAGGGGTTGTCGGATCTGGCTACACCTTC. It codes for CASSLAAGVVGSGYTF.

The rearrangement uses TRBV5-1 and TRBJ2-7, with 8 bases matching TRBD1. This CDR3 is 12 amino acids long. Per the germline V gene, CDR1 is SGHRS and CDR2 is YFSETQ. The ends lost 4 bases at V and 9 bases at J; junction bases unmatched: 6. CDR3 nucleotides: TGCGCCAGCAGCCTAAGGACAGGGCCGCAGTACTTC. It specifies CASSLRTGPQYF.

Only a few counts were recorded for this clone. This chain connects TRBV7-9 to TRBJ1-4, with 8 positions matching TRBD1. CDR3 size: 14 residues. In germline, CDR1 is SEHNR, CDR2 FQNEAQ (reference sequence). The V segment lost 5 bases and the J segment 5 bases; nucleotides outside the gene matches: 4. The CDR3 sequence is CASSPGTGNEKLFF. The DNA of the CDR3 is TGTGCCAGCAGCCCCGGGACAGGAAATGAAAAACTGTTTTTT.